Following are 5 T cell receptor beta chains from one sample sequenced in a study of OX40 agonist ivuxolimab in advanced cancers. Here immunoSEQ multiplex PCR was the method, and the copy in TCRdb shows in-frame clones only, minus some. The sample carries around 74,000 clones, about 90% recorded once. The starting material was CD4+ or CD8+ T cells sorted from blood, obtained in a trial of the OX40 agonist ivuxolimab. All receptors derive from an adult with an advanced solid tumor such as melanoma, head and neck, liver or kidney cancer.

CDR3 bases: TGTGCCAGCAGCCTAGGCCTCAGCGGTGGCTACACCTTC. It yields the protein CASSLGLSGGYTF. V usage is TRBV27 and J usage is TRBJ1-2; unclear D gene. The CDR3 is made up of 13 amino acids. V lost 6 bases to trimming and J lost 7 bases, with 15 bases between them. CDR1 is MNHEY, CDR2 SMNVEV, per germline (reference sequence).

About this clone: Distinct nucleotide sequences in the sample also encode this CDR3. The rearrangement uses TRBV4-1 and TRBJ1-5; no reliable D call. V was shortened by 1 base and J by 5 bases, with 9 bases between the two germline ends. This CDR3 comprises 14 residues. Germline CDR1 reads MGHRA; CDR2 reads YSYEKL. CDR3 in amino acids: CASSQVVGDQPQHF. CDR3 in DNA: TGCGCCAGCAGCCAAGTTGTAGGTGATCAGCCCCAGCATTTT.

This clone occurred once. The V and J genes are TRBV2 and TRBJ2-5; no definite D call. Germline V CDR1 and CDR2: SNHLY, FYNNEI. The CDR3 consists of 13 residues. V was trimmed by 3 bases and J by 0 bases, leaving 5 bases between them. In DNA, the CDR3 is TGTGCCAGCAGTGATAGATACCAAGAGACCCAGTACTTC. Translation: CASSDRYQETQYF. Looking up the rest from reference TRBV2 and TRBJ2-5 gives the full variable domain: EPEVTQTPSHQVTQMGQEVILRCVPISNHLYFYWYRQILGQKVEFLVSFYNNEISEKSEIFDDQFSVERPDGSNFTLKIRSTKLEDSAMYFCASSDRYQETQYFGPGTRLLVL.

The chain employs TRBV4-2 and TRBJ1-2, with 9 positions matching TRBD1. The CDR3 spans 18 residues. J gave up 4 bases and V 0 bases, and 12 bases lay outside the gene matches. Germline V lookup: CDR1 LGHNA, CDR2 YNFKEQ. This chain's CDR3 is CASSQDPVTGGVVYGYTF. The CDR3 DNA sequence: TGTGCCAGCAGCCAAGATCCGGTGACAGGGGGGGTTGTCTATGGCTACACCTTC.

This chain joins TRBV28 and TRBJ1-5, with TRBD1 identical over 8 bases. The germline CDR1 and CDR2 sequences are MDHEN and SYDVKM. The CDR3 consists of 18 residues. J gave up 1 base and V 4 bases, and 12 bases lay outside the gene matches. CDR3 sequence (DNA): TGTGCCAGCAGTTCCCAGCAGGGGGCGGGTTGGAGCAATCAGCCCCAGCATTTT. It codes for CASSSQQGAGWSNQPQHF.